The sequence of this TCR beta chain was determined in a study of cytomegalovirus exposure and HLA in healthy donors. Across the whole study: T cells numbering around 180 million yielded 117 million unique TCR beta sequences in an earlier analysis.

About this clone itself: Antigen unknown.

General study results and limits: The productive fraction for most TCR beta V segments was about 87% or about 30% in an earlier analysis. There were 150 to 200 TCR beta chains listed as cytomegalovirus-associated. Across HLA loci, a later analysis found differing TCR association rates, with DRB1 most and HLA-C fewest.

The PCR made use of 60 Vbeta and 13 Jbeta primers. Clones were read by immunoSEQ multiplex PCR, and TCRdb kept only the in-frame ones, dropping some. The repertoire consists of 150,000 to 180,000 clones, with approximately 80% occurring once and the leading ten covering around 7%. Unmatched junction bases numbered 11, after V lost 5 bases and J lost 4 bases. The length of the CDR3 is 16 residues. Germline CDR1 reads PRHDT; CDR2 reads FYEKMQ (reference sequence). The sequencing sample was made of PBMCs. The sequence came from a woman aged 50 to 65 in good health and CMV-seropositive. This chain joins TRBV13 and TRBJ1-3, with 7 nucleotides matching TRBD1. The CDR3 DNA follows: TGTGCCAGCAGCGAAGTAACAGGGGACATAGGAAACACCATATATTTT. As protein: CASSEVTGDIGNTIYF.